This entry is about one TCR beta chain. Its antigen is not identified. Combining a sample-barcoded 5' primer with a J-beta primer mix, a second PCR ran for 7 to 11 cycles. Every molecule of cDNA carried a tag from a template-switch adaptor with 12 random nucleotides. TCRdb called the 5' RACE reads again in MiXCR, with one record for every CDR3 protein. Of 1,100,000 or so distinct CDR3 sequences detected, less than 50% appear once; the ten largest clones hold about 19%. This specimen comes from a study of blood T cells in healthy people across ages. Looking at the study overall: About one barcoded beta molecule per two T cells was captured by template switching.

Study-level findings and limits: Per million T cells, TCR beta diversity dropped roughly linearly as age increased. Researchers deemed the diversity estimates from one million T cells underestimates.

Germline loops: CDR1 MGHRA, CDR2 YSYEKL. The V end was cut by 0 bases, the J end by 4 bases, with 13 bases between. CDR3 length: 16 amino acids. The chain joins TRBV4-1 to TRBJ2-1; a possible D gene is TRBD2 (6 bases). This sequence was found in a woman between 55 and 75 years old in good health. Sequences were obtained from blood. The CDR3 nucleotides read TGCGCCAGCAGCCAAGATGAAACGGGAGAGTACAATGAGCAGTTCTTC. Translation: CASSQDETGEYNEQFF.